This T cell receptor beta chain was obtained from a study of cytomegalovirus exposure and HLA in healthy donors. This clone was found once. The CDR3 has 11 residues. V was cut by 0 bases and J by 7 bases, with 7 bases left in between. Germline V lookup: CDR1 DFQATT, CDR2 SNEGSKA (reference sequence). Repertoires were generated with immunoSEQ multiplex PCR, while TCRdb's copy carries only in-frame clones and drops some. This sample has tens of thousands of clones; roughly 94% occur once, and the top ten carry approximately 4.5%. The sample taken for sequencing was PBMCs. This clonotype was obtained from a young man in good health and CMV-seropositive. J is TRBJ2-7 and V is TRBV20-1, with unresolved D. CDR3 amino acids: CSARDLLEQYF. Written as DNA, the CDR3 is TGCAGTGCTAGAGACCTTTTGGAGCAGTACTTC.